This is a list of T cell receptor beta chains from one sample in a study of OX40 agonist ivuxolimab in advanced cancers. Produced via immunoSEQ multiplex PCR; TCRdb's table is partial and in-frame only. The sample has over 60,000 clones, roughly nine tenths seen once. Sequencing was performed on CD4+ or CD8+ T cells sorted from blood, taken in a trial of the OX40 agonist ivuxolimab. The origin of the receptors is an adult with an advanced solid tumor such as melanoma, head and neck, liver or kidney cancer. Each CDR3 is given with its conserved first and last residue.

J | length | V | CDR3
TRBJ2-5 | 14 | TRBV29-1 | CSVLAGGYGETQYF
TRBJ2-7 | 11 | TRBV20-1 | CSASGRYEQYF
TRBJ2-1 | 13 | TRBV14 | CASSRRAYNEQFF
TRBJ2-3 | 15 | TRBV6-6 | CASSYSNSRQDTQYF
TRBJ1-3 | 14 | TRBV29-1 | CSALNPNSGNTIYF
TRBJ1-1 | 11 | TRBV6-5 | CASSQGSEAFF
TRBJ1-5 | 16 | TRBV19 | CASSILGQGLGQPQHF
TRBJ2-7 | 15 | TRBV6-5 | CASSYSLSGRYEQYF
TRBJ2-1 | 13 | TRBV6-6 | CASRTGGSDEQFF
TRBJ2-7 | 15 | TRBV15 | CATSRDRDRIYEQYF
TRBJ1-2 | 14 | TRBV7-8 | CASSLEGSFYGYTF
TRBJ2-3 | 16 | TRBV2 | CASSELGLTYTDTQYF
TRBJ1-3 | 17 | TRBV30 | CAWSVGFGRSSGNTIYF
TRBJ1-1 | 12 | TRBV6-1 | CASSPRGAEAFF
TRBJ1-2 | 15 | TRBV5-4 | CASSLVLRGRDGYTF
TRBJ2-3 | 15 | TRBV7-2 | CASSSGDISTDTQYF
TRBJ2-7 | 12 | TRBV6-6 | CAIGQGAYEQYF
TRBJ1-2 | 15 | TRBV18 | CASSFYSDNNYGYTF
TRBJ1-4 | 15 | TRBV19 | CASSIDNLDGEKLFF
TRBJ1-1 | 15 | TRBV4-3 | CASSQGKQMNTEAFF
TRBJ2-2 | 16 | TRBV7-9 | CASSRPGLVNTGELFF
TRBJ2-2 | 13 | TRBV5-1 | CASSTKGTGELFF
TRBJ2-1 | 14 | TRBV10-3 | CAISEANPASEQFF
TRBJ1-1 | 14 | TRBV6-6 | CASSYALMNTEAFF
TRBJ2-3 | 16 | TRBV11-3 | CASSLGQGYGTDTQYF
TRBJ2-1 | 15 | TRBV7-9 | CASSPKFRQGNEQFF
TRBJ2-5 | 14 | TRBV11-3 | CASSPGQGQETQYF
TRBJ2-4 | 16 | TRBV7-9 | CASSWDRGLAKNIQYF
TRBJ2-1 | 16 | TRBV4-1 | CASSQVNLVSYNEQFF
TRBJ1-2 | 15 | TRBV18 | CASSPPSLGVYGYTF
TRBJ2-7 | 14 | TRBV19 | CASSIGGPPYEQYF
TRBJ2-5 | 15 | TRBV5-1 | CASSLSPGGVETQYF
TRBJ2-3 | 15 | TRBV5-1 | CASSLELAPPDTQYF
TRBJ2-2 | 16 | TRBV27 | CASSLNLAGDPGELFF
TRBJ1-2 | 13 | TRBV14 | CASRRDREAGYTF
TRBJ2-3 | 15 | TRBV7-9 | CASSLEAGGTDTQYF
TRBJ2-3 | 18 | TRBV4-2 | CASCKPGTSGREVDTQYF
TRBJ2-7 | 13 | TRBV10-3 | CAISESLDYEQYF
TRBJ1-1 | 13 | TRBV5-1 | CASSYGNGAEAFF
TRBJ2-1 | 13 | TRBV6-6 | CASKAASPGEQFF
TRBJ1-2 | 15 | TRBV7-3 | CASSLNGQAEYGYTF
TRBJ2-1 | 15 | TRBV6-5 | CASSYSILRGDEQFF
TRBJ2-5 | 13 | TRBV30 | CAWRLGGWETQYF